This is a list of T cell receptor beta chains from one sample in a study of CD8 T cells in ankylosing spondylitis. Each CDR3 protein is one row after TCRdb ran MiXCR on the 5' RACE reads. The sample contains 50,000 to 75,000 distinct CDR3 sequences, about 6% of which appear only once. Sequenced: synovial fluid, either unsorted or a sorted T cell fraction (not recorded which). These receptors originate from a male donor with ankylosing spondylitis. The CDR3 runs from the conserved cysteine through the conserved F or W. D genes are given only for firm matches. Only some rows state a clone size, as once, few, many or a class for expanded clones.

v_call	clone_size	j_call	d_call	cdr3_aa	cdr3_nt
TRBV7-2	many	TRBJ2-1	TRBD2	CASSQRSGRAGNEQFF	TGTGCCAGCAGCCAAAGAAGCGGGAGGGCCGGAAATGAGCAGTTCTTC
TRBV6-2/TRBV6-3	NA	TRBJ1-1	NA	CASSYGLGKAFF	TGTGCCAGCAGTTACGGGCTCGGGAAAGCTTTCTTT
TRBV7-2	few	TRBJ2-1	NA	CASSSSGRAEQFF	TGTGCCAGCAGCTCCTCGGGTCGCGCGGAGCAGTTCTTC
TRBV24-1	many	TRBJ2-1	NA	CATSDPSSYNEQFF	TGTGCCACCAGTGACCCGAGCTCCTACAATGAGCAGTTCTTC
TRBV5-6	NA	TRBJ2-1	TRBD2	CASSFGLEGLAVEQFF	TGTGCCAGCAGCTTTGGGTTGGAGGGACTAGCGGTTGAGCAGTTCTTC
TRBV28	many	TRBJ1-1	NA	CASSRPGLLVSTEAFF	TGTGCCAGCAGTCGACCCGGACTTTTGGTGAGCACTGAAGCTTTCTTT
TRBV11-2	NA	TRBJ2-1	NA	CASSLVWGSNEQFF	TGTGCCAGCAGCTTAGTGTGGGGGAGCAATGAGCAGTTCTTC
TRBV7-9	many	TRBJ1-5	TRBD1	CASSLGTGPSNQPQHF	TGTGCCAGCAGCTTAGGGACAGGTCCCAGCAATCAGCCCCAGCATTTT
TRBV28	many	TRBJ2-6	NA	CASIEASGANVLTF	TGTGCCAGCATTGAGGCGTCTGGGGCCAACGTCCTGACTTTC
TRBV29-1	NA	TRBJ2-2	NA	CSVERGTGELFF	TGCAGCGTTGAGAGGGGCACCGGGGAGCTGTTTTTT
TRBV20-1	few	TRBJ2-1	NA	CSALGGNEQFF	TGCAGTGCTTTGGGCGGGAATGAGCAGTTCTTC